This T cell receptor beta chain originates from a study of CD8+CD57+ T cells in acquired aplastic anemia. Profiling of TCR beta VDJ combinations and CDR3 sequences used genomic DNA as template. In TCRdb, the reads were re-called with MiXCR into one record per CDR3 protein. Here the sample spans 250,000 to 300,000 distinct CDR3 sequences, approximately 56% being singletons. This CDR3 is 17 amino acids long. The germline gives CDR1 DFQATT, CDR2 SNEGSKA (reference sequence). J gave up 3 bases and V 2 bases, and 8 bases lay outside the gene matches. General study points: Patients and controls shared 25 to 30 CD8+ CDR3 sequences. Patients and healthy controls showed no significant CD8+ Simpson's diversity difference.

For this clonotype: Its antigen remains unidentified.

The specimen was sorted CD4+, CD8+, or CD8+CD57+ T cells (not recorded which) from PBMCs. The receptor comes from a human donor with severe aplastic anemia or a healthy control (not recorded which). V gene TRBV20-1 combines with J gene TRBJ2-3; 13 positions match TRBD2. CDR3 sequence (DNA): TGCAGTGCTAGAAATGGGACTAGCGGGGATATAACAGATACGCAGTATTTT. Its protein is CSARNGTSGDITDTQYF.